Shown below are 4 T cell receptor beta chains from a single sample sequenced in a study of CD8+ T cells in alopecia areata. Treatment described: oral pan-JAK inhibitor, 5-10 mg twice daily. Following extraction, RNA underwent reverse transcription to cDNA, which served as the sequencing template. Clones were read by immunoSEQ multiplex PCR, and TCRdb kept only the in-frame ones, dropping some. The data contain approximately 210,000 clones, about three fifths of them seen just once; the ten biggest clones take up about 4.2%. The sequencing used CD4+ T cells sorted from blood, collected at week 4, from a patient treated with tofacitinib. The receptors were gathered from a human donor with alopecia areata.

The chain has TRBV11-2 and TRBJ2-1; TRBD2 agrees at 7 bases. The CDR3 runs to 14 residues. V lost 5 bases and J lost 2; bases outside the gene matches: 3. Germline lookup yields CDR1 SGHAT and CDR2 FQNNGV. CDR3 sequence: CASSRGLAYNEQFF. The DNA of the CDR3 is TGTGCCAGCAGCCGCGGACTAGCCTACAATGAGCAGTTCTTC.

The genes are TRBV4-2 and TRBJ2-7, with D possibly matching TRBD1 (6 bases). Germline V lookup: CDR1 LGHNA, CDR2 YNFKEQ. V lost 3 bases, J lost 2 bases, and 14 bases lay in between. CDR3 size: 15 residues. CDR3: CASSQSRDKAYEQYF. CDR3 sequence (DNA): TGTGCCAGCAGCCAGAGCCGGGACAAGGCCTACGAGCAGTACTTC.

The table lists this clone with a few counts. The V call is TRBV20-1, the J call TRBJ1-1; D not certain. Germline V gives CDR1 DFQATT, CDR2 SNEGSKA (reference sequence). The CDR3 is 10 amino acids. Trimming pared 6 bases from V and 0 bases from J, leaving 2 bases between. The CDR3 region is CSAMNTEAFF. CDR3 bases: TGCAGTGCGATGAACACTGAAGCTTTCTTT.

V gene TRBV18 combines with J gene TRBJ2-7; D gene ambiguous. From germline, CDR1 is KGHSH and CDR2 LQKENI. The CDR3 spans 13 residues. Trimming left V 5 bases short and J 6 bases short, with 14 bases between. The CDR3 loop reads CASSGVLTGEQYF. As DNA, the CDR3 is TGTGCCAGCTCAGGGGTCCTGACGGGCGAGCAGTACTTC.